A single sample gave rise to the 21 T cell receptor beta chains below, sequenced in a study of T cell repertoires in cytomegalovirus infection (dated by TCRdb to 2018 to 2020). Data came from an Illumina HiSeq 1500. The raw public reads went through TCRdb reprocessing: fastp at Q25, MiXCR clone calling, in-frame beta chains kept. Rows are combined by CDR3 protein, so each entry shows the most common genes and DNA. Counted in this sample were some 220,000 distinct CDR3 sequences; 38% of them appeared once. The ten top clones hold approximately 59% of the sample. The label giving this sample's treatment or condition can be read as: in vitro stimulation with specific CMV peptide epitopes to enrich CMV-specific T cells. These receptors have no known antigen. The specimen was CD8+ T cells from cultured PBMCs, collected from culture after CMV antigen stimulation. These receptors were taken from a human donor in good health (CMV status not recorded). Some clones in this sample may be carry-over from other donors' samples.

This chain uses TRBV5-8 with TRBJ2-7, with TRBD2 matching 8 bases. Germline assignment: CDR1 SGHTS and CDR2 YDEGEE. The trim removed 0 bases at V and 3 bases at J, leaving 5 bases unmatched. The CDR3 sequence is 15 residues long. The CDR3 DNA follows: TGTGCCAGCAGCTTGGTTCCTGGGACTAGCTACGAGCAGTACTTC. Its translation: CASSLVPGTSYEQYF.

The chain uses TRBV7-3 and TRBJ2-3; D unclear. Germline V CDR1 and CDR2: SGHTA, FQGTGA. Trimming shortened V by 1 base and J by 0 bases, and 8 bases separated the two germline ends. The CDR3 is 15 amino acids. CDR3 sequence (DNA): TGTGCCAGCAGCTTAATAGGTAGTAGCACAGATACGCAGTATTTT. Translated: CASSLIGSSTDTQYF.

This chain connects TRBV29-1 to TRBJ1-5; D is possibly TRBD1 (6 bases). CDR3 length equals 14 residues. V lost 4 bases and J lost 7, with 17 bases in between. Germline CDR1 is SQVTM and CDR2 is ANQGSEA. CDR3 nucleotide sequence: TGCAGCGTTGGTGGAGGGGGTCCCGAACAGCCCCAGCATTTT. Its protein is CSVGGGGPEQPQHF.

The V gene is TRBV7-4, the J gene TRBJ1-2, with TRBD1 matching 9 bases. Unmatched junction bases numbered 5, after V lost 2 bases and J lost 4 bases. Germline lookup yields CDR1 SGHVT and CDR2 SQSDAQ. There are 15 residues in the CDR3. CDR3 nucleotide sequence: TGTGCCAGCAGCTTATTGGACAGGGGATCCTATGGCTACACCTTC. Translation gives CASSLLDRGSYGYTF. Full variable domain (outside the CDR3, taken from reference TRBV7-4 and TRBJ1-2): GAGVSQSPRYKVAKRGRDVALRCDSISGHVTLYWYRQTLGQGSEVLTYSQSDAQRDKSGRPSGRFSAERPERSVSTLKIQRTEQGDSAVYLCASSLLDRGSYGYTFGSGTRLTVV.

This clonotype came up a few times. The chain combines TRBV11-2 with TRBJ2-7; the match to TRBD2 covers 8 bases. The germline V gene has CDR1 SGHAT and CDR2 FQNNGV. J was trimmed by 4 bases and V by 0 bases; bases with no gene match: 5. The CDR3 consists of 15 residues. This CDR3 reads CASSLDSGGGYEQYF. The CDR3 DNA reads TGTGCCAGCAGCTTAGACAGCGGGGGTGGGTACGAGCAGTACTTC.

The chain links TRBV6-5 to TRBJ2-7; tentatively, D is TRBD2 (6 bases). Germline V lookup: CDR1 MNHEY, CDR2 SVGAGI. V lost 10 bases and J 2 bases, leaving 18 bases between the germline ends. The CDR3 loop spans 14 amino acids. This CDR3 reads CATSRRGRTYEQYF. CDR3 sequence (DNA): TGTGCCACCTCCCGGCGGGGCCGAACCTACGAGCAGTACTTC.

The chain carries TRBV11-3 and TRBJ2-2; 9 bases align to TRBD1. CDR3 length equals 16 residues. V gave up 4 bases and J gave up 7 bases; unmatched junction bases: 10. Germline lookup yields CDR1 SGHNT and CDR2 YENEEA. The CDR3 DNA sequence: TGTGCCAGCAGCTCAAGGACAGGGGACGATATCGGGGAGCTGTTTTTT. This encodes CASSSRTGDDIGELFF.

This clonotype turned up a few times. The chain is built from TRBV7-3 and TRBJ2-1, with 8 nucleotides matching TRBD1. The CDR3 covers 16 residues. Germline values: CDR1 SGHTA, CDR2 FQGTGA. J lost 7 bases, V lost 0 bases, and 8 bases had no gene match. The CDR3 coding sequence is TGTGCCAGCAGCTTAACGCCAGGGGGCGCGATGAATGAGCAGTTCTTC. Its protein is CASSLTPGGAMNEQFF.

This clonotype was observed a single time. The chain combines TRBV6-6 with TRBJ1-1; D is unresolved. The CDR3 is 12 residues long. The V and J ends lost 7 bases and 4 bases respectively, with 10 bases between them. From germline, CDR1 is MNHNY and CDR2 SVGAGI (reference sequence). Written as DNA, the CDR3 is TGTGCCAGCACTCACGGGTCCACTGAAGCTTTCTTT. This translates into CASTHGSTEAFF.

This clonotype was observed a few times. The chain couples TRBV7-6 to TRBJ1-4; D is possibly TRBD1 (5 bases). The CDR3 runs 15 residues. In germline, CDR1 is SGHVS, CDR2 FNYEAQ. Deletions cut 1 base from V and 7 bases from J, with 13 bases between. Written as DNA, the CDR3 is TGTGCCAGCAGCTTAGGAGCAGGGCTTGCTGAAAAACTGTTTTTT. This gives the protein CASSLGAGLAEKLFF.

The rearrangement uses TRBV6-6 and TRBJ1-1; 10 bases are a match to TRBD1. The V gene end was trimmed by 5 bases and the J gene end by 7 bases; junction bases not matched to a gene: 4. This CDR3 spans 13 amino acids. Germline CDR1 is MNHNY and CDR2 is SVGAGI (reference sequence). The CDR3 sequence is CASSVDRGVEAFF. CDR3 in DNA: TGTGCCAGCAGTGTGGACAGGGGGGTTGAAGCTTTCTTT.

There are a few counts of this clonotype. V is TRBV4-1 and J is TRBJ1-4, with 9 nucleotides matching TRBD1. J lost 6 bases, V lost 0 bases, and 2 bases had no gene match. CDR1 and CDR2 (germline): MGHRA, YSYEKL. The CDR3 spans 15 residues. The CDR3 sequence is CASSQEDRGDEKLFF. DNA for the CDR3: TGCGCCAGCAGCCAAGAAGACAGGGGGGATGAAAAACTGTTTTTT.

The rearrangement uses TRBV4-1 and TRBJ2-1, with D possibly matching TRBD1 (6 bases). The germline V and J ends were trimmed by 3 bases and 0 bases, with 9 bases remaining between them. Germline CDR1 MGHRA, CDR2 YSYEKL. CDR3 size: 15 residues. The CDR3 sequence: CASSHRTDSYNEQFF. The CDR3 bases are TGCGCCAGCAGCCACCGGACAGACTCCTACAATGAGCAGTTCTTC.

The chain couples TRBV27 to TRBJ1-5; D might be TRBD1 (6 bases). The V gene's germline CDR1 is MNHEY and CDR2 SMNVEV (reference sequence). The CDR3 runs to 14 residues. Between the trimmed V and J ends, which lost 6 bases and 9 bases, there was a span of 18 bases. The CDR3 DNA is TGTGCCAGCAGCTCATTCGGGGGGGCCGTGCCCCAGCATTTT. This gives the protein CASSSFGGAVPQHF.

The J gene is TRBJ1-1, the V gene TRBV11-2; no clear D gene. Trimming took 3 bases from V and 0 from J, leaving 14 bases between them. The CDR3 is 16 amino acids. CDR1 is SGHAT, CDR2 FQNNGV, per germline. The CDR3 spells CASSFWKDVMNTEAFF. CDR3 sequence (DNA): TGTGCCAGCAGCTTTTGGAAAGACGTTATGAACACTGAAGCTTTCTTT.

This clonotype appeared many times. The chain combines TRBV7-9 with TRBJ2-3; D is ambiguous. Germline V gives CDR1 SEHNR, CDR2 FQNEAQ (reference sequence). V was cut by 3 bases and J by 4 bases, with 17 bases left in between. This CDR3 is 16 amino acids long. The DNA for the CDR3 is TGTGCCAGCAGCTTTCCAGAAGGAGAGCACGCAGATACGCAGTATTTT. Its protein product is CASSFPEGEHADTQYF.

The rearrangement uses TRBV7-3 and TRBJ2-1, with a tentative D call TRBD2 (5 bases). CDR1 and CDR2 (germline): SGHTA, FQGTGA. The V end was cut by 3 bases, the J end by 12 bases, with 12 bases between. CDR3 length equals 12 residues. The DNA of the CDR3 is TGTGCCAGCAGCTTCGCCCGGGGTGGGCAGTTCTTC. It encodes CASSFARGGQFF. Looking up the rest from reference TRBV7-3 and TRBJ2-1 gives the full variable domain: GAGVSQTPSNKVTEKGKYVELRCDPISGHTALYWYRQSLGQGPEFLIYFQGTGAADDSGLPNDRFFAVRPEGSVSTLKIQRTERGDSAVYLCASSFARGGQFFGPGTRLTVL.

J is TRBJ2-3 and V is TRBV20-1; 8 positions agree with TRBD2. Trimming took 7 bases from V and 3 from J; bases not matched to a gene: 0. The CDR3 covers 11 residues. The germline V gene encodes CDR1 DFQATT and CDR2 SNEGSKA (reference sequence). CDR3 bases: TGCAGTGGCGGGAGGACAGATACGCAGTATTTT. Translated, it gives CSGGRTDTQYF.

This sequence joins TRBV7-3 and TRBJ1-1; no firm D call. CDR3 size: 14 residues. Trimming stripped 5 bases from V and 4 bases from J, with 14 bases between. Per the germline V gene, CDR1 is SGHTA and CDR2 is FQGTGA. The chain's CDR3 is CASSQDKGGTEAFF. The DNA for the CDR3 is TGTGCCAGCAGCCAAGATAAGGGAGGCACTGAAGCTTTCTTT.

The rearrangement links TRBV28 to TRBJ2-7; 13 bases are shared with TRBD2. The V segment lost 3 bases and the J segment 4 bases; nucleotides outside the gene matches: 6. Germline values: CDR1 MDHEN, CDR2 SYDVKM. This CDR3 contains 16 residues. As DNA, the CDR3 is TGTGCCAGCAGTTTGTACGGACTAGCGGGAGCTTACGAGCAGTACTTC. Protein: CASSLYGLAGAYEQYF.

This clonotype was seen repeatedly, ten times or more. The rearrangement uses TRBV19 and TRBJ2-1, with TRBD2 identical over 9 bases. Germline V gene data show CDR1 as LNHDA and CDR2 as SQIVND (reference sequence). CDR3 length: 14 amino acids. Unmatched junction bases numbered 8, after V lost 6 bases and J lost 8 bases. The CDR3 DNA is TGTGCCAGTAGAGCCGCGGGGGGGACATATGAGCAGTTCTTC. Amino acid sequence: CASRAAGGTYEQFF.